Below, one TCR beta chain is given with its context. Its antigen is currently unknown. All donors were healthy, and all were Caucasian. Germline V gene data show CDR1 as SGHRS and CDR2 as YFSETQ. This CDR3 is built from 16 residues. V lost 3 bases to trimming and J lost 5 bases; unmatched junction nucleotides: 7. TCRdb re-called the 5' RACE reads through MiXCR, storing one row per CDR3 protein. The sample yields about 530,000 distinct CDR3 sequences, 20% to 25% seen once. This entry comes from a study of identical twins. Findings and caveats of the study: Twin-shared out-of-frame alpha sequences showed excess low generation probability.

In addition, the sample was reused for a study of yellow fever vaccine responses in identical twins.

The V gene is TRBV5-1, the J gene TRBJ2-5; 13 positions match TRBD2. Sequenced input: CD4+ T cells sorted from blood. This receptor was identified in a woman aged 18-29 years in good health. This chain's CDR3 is CASSSGTSGGAETQYF. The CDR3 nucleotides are TGCGCCAGCAGCTCTGGAACTAGCGGGGGGGCGGAGACCCAGTACTTC.